This is a list of T cell receptor beta chains from one sample in a study of T cells in Graves' hyperthyroidism and ophthalmopathy. TCRdb re-analysed the multiplex PCR reads in MiXCR, keeping a single row per CDR3 protein. The table lists more than 150,000 distinct CDR3 sequences, about 18% of them singletons. Sequenced: blood. The origin of the receptors is a woman between 45 and 60 years old with Graves' hyperthyroidism. CDR3s include the opening cysteine and the closing phenylalanine or tryptophan. The order of the fields is clone size, J gene, D gene, V gene, CDR3 length, CDR3 DNA, CDR3 protein. A D gene is named only where the DNA matches it firmly. Only some rows state a clone size, as once, few, many or a class for expanded clones.

many TRBJ2-1 - TRBV2 12 TGTGCCAGCAGCAGAACCTACAATGAGCAGTTCTTC CASSRTYNEQFF
many TRBJ1-3 TRBD1 TRBV7-2 14 TGTGCCAGCAGTTCGACAGGGGCAGGAAACACCATATATTTT CASSSTGAGNTIYF
many TRBJ1-3 - TRBV5-1 16 TGCGCCAGCAGCCTTGGCACGGGATCCTCTGGAAACACCATATATTTT CASSLGTGSSGNTIYF
many TRBJ1-5 TRBD1 TRBV28 15 TGTGCCGGAACCAGGGGACAGGGGAATGCTCAGCCCCAGCATTTT CAGTRGQGNAQPQHF
few TRBJ2-7 TRBD1 TRBV4-2 17 TGTGCCAGCAGCCAAGTGTTGGCAGGGGGTGGCTCCTACGAGCAGTACTTC CASSQVLAGGGSYEQYF
- TRBJ2-3 - TRBV2 13 TGTGCCAGCAATTTTATCAGGACAGATACGCAGTATTTT CASNFIRTDTQYF
- TRBJ2-4 - TRBV9 13 TGTGCCAGCAGCGTCGACACCCCCGGCATTCAGTACTTC CASSVDTPGIQYF
many TRBJ2-3 TRBD1 TRBV5-1 15 TGCGCCAGCAGCAGATCCAGGGGGAGCACAGATACGCAGTATTTT CASSRSRGSTDTQYF
many TRBJ1-1 - TRBV4-1 13 TGCGCCAGCAGCGAAACAGGGAGAACTGAAGCTTTCTTT CASSETGRTEAFF
few TRBJ1-4 TRBD1 TRBV20-1 16 TGCAGTGCTAGAGAGATAGCGACAGGGACTAATGAAAAACTGTTTTTT CSAREIATGTNEKLFF
many TRBJ2-1 - TRBV11-2 15 TGTGCCAGCAGCATTAGCGGATCCTTCTACAATGAGCAGTTCTTC CASSISGSFYNEQFF
few TRBJ2-7 TRBD1 TRBV4-1 15 TGCGCCAGCAGCCTGCCGGGACAGGGATACTACGAGCAGTACTTC CASSLPGQGYYEQYF
many TRBJ1-1 TRBD1 TRBV10-2 13 TGCGCCAGCAGCATTACAGGGGACACTGAAGCTTTCTTT CASSITGDTEAFF
many TRBJ2-5 - TRBV7-2 14 TGTGCCAGCAGCTTAGGGTCTGGTGGAGAGACCCAGTACTTC CASSLGSGGETQYF
many TRBJ2-2 - TRBV3-1 14 TGTGCCAGCAGCCCCACCCCAGGGTCCGGGGAGCTGTTTTTT CASSPTPGSGELFF
- TRBJ2-1 TRBD1 TRBV27 15 TGTGCCAGCAGCCCACGACAGGGGGCCTACAATGAGCAGTTCTTC CASSPRQGAYNEQFF
- TRBJ1-4 TRBD1 TRBV25-1 15 TGTGCCAGCAGTGATTCGACAGGGTCTAATGAAAAACTGTTTTTT CASSDSTGSNEKLFF
few TRBJ1-1 TRBD1 TRBV6-1 15 TGTGCCAGCAGAGGGAGTGGACAGGGTCACACTGAAGCTTTCTTT CASRGSGQGHTEAFF
many TRBJ2-2 - TRBV11-2 15 TGTGCCAGCAGCCTTACGTCCTGGGACACCGGGGAGCTGTTTTTT CASSLTSWDTGELFF
few TRBJ2-2 - TRBV18 16 TGTGCCAGCTCACCACAGGCGGGGTCGGCACACGGGGAGCTGTTTTTT CASSPQAGSAHGELFF
- TRBJ1-1 - TRBV24-1 17 TGTGCCACCAGTGATGGGGGGACGGGGAGAGGAGGAACTGAAGCTTTCTTT CATSDGGTGRGGTEAFF
many TRBJ2-5 TRBD1 TRBV19 14 TGTGCCAGTAGTACAGCGGACAGGATCGGTGCCCAGTACTTC CASSTADRIGAQYF
many TRBJ1-2 - TRBV19 14 TGTGCCAGTAGAAGGGTCAGCAGGGAGTATGGCTACACCTTC CASRRVSREYGYTF